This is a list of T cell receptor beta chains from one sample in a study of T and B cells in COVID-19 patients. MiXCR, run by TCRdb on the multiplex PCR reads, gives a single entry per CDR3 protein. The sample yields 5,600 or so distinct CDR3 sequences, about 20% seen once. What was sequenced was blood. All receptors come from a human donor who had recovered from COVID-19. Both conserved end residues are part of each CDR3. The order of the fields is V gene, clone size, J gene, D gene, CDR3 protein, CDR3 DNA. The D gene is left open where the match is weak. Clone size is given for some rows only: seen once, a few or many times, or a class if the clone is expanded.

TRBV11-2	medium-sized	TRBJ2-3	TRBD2	CASRRAYPGGVTQYF	TGTGCCAGCAGACGCGCCTACCCGGGGGGTGTTACGCAGTATTTT
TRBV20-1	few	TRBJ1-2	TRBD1	CSARDRGTGNLYGYTF	TGCAGTGCTAGAGATAGGGGGACAGGGAACCTCTATGGCTACACCTTC
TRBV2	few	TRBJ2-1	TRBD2	CASSETSGGTGEQFF	TGTGCCAGCAGTGAGACTAGCGGGGGGACGGGTGAGCAGTTCTTC
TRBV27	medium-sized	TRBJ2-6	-	CASSPRTASGANVLTF	TGTGCCAGCAGTCCCCGGACTGCCTCTGGGGCCAACGTCCTGACTTTC
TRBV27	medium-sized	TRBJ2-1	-	CASSTGPTADEQFF	TGTGCCAGCAGTACAGGACCGACGGCGGATGAGCAGTTCTTC
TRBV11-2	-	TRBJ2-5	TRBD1	CASSYHRGRSETQYF	TGTGCCAGCAGCTACCACAGGGGGAGGTCGGAGACCCAGTACTTC
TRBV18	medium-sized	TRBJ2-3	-	CASSPLQGADTQYF	TGTGCCAGCTCACCATTGCAGGGAGCAGATACGCAGTATTTT
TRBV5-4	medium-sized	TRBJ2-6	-	CASSLRGSGANVLTF	TGTGCCAGCAGCCTGAGGGGGTCTGGGGCCAACGTCCTGACTTTC
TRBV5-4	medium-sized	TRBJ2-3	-	CASSFGPTDTQYF	TGTGCCAGCAGCTTCGGGCCTACAGATACGCAGTATTTT
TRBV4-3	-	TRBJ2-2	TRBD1	CASSQDHSAGGTGELFF	TGCGCCAGCAGCCAAGATCACTCGGCAGGGGGTACCGGGGAGCTGTTTTTT
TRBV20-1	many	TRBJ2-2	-	CSASHAGGPPGGELFF	TGCAGTGCTAGTCACGCCGGGGGTCCTCCCGGCGGGGAGCTGTTTTTT
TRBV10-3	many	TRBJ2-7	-	CAISDPGEELRDEQYF	TGTGCCATCAGTGATCCTGGCGAGGAGCTCCGAGACGAGCAGTACTTC
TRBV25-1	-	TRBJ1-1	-	CASSTSGLTEAFF	TGTGCCAGCAGTACGTCAGGGTTGACTGAAGCTTTCTTT
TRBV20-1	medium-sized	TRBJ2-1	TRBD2	CSARAFLAGAYNEQFF	TGCAGTGCTAGAGCTTTTCTAGCGGGGGCCTACAATGAGCAGTTCTTC
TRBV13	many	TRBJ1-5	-	CASSLSVSAGGSNQPQHF	TGTGCCAGCAGCTTAAGTGTCTCCGCGGGTGGTAGCAATCAGCCCCAGCATTTT
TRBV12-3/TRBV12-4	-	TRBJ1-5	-	CASSFGPPGPQHF	TGTGCCAGCAGTTTTGGCCCCCCGGGGCCCCAGCATTTT
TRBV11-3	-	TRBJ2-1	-	CASSSGRRDNEQFF	TGTGCCAGCAGCTCGGGGAGGCGCGATAATGAGCAGTTCTTC
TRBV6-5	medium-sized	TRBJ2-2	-	CASSYQPEGGAYGELFF	TGTGCCAGCAGTTACCAACCCGAGGGGGGCGCTTACGGGGAGCTGTTTTTT
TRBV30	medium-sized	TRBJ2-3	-	CAWSLGGDTQYF	TGTGCCTGGAGTTTGGGAGGAGATACGCAGTATTTT
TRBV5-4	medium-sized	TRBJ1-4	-	CASSSYRAGGEKLFF	TGTGCCAGCAGCTCCTACAGGGCCGGGGGTGAAAAACTGTTTTTT
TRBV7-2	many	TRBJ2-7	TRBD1	CASSYRGRSAYEQYF	TGTGCCAGCAGTTACAGGGGGCGTTCGGCCTACGAGCAGTACTTC
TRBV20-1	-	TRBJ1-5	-	CSIGRSNQPQHF	TGCAGTATAGGGAGGAGCAATCAGCCCCAGCATTTT
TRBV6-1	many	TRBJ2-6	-	CASSEPGGSGANVLTF	TGTGCCAGCAGTGAACCCGGGGGAAGTGGGGCCAACGTCCTGACTTTC
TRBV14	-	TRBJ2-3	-	CASSQDLYEGAQASTDTQYF	TGTGCCAGCAGCCAAGATCTTTATGAAGGGGCGCAGGCTAGCACAGATACGCAGTATTTT
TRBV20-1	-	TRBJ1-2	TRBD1	CSAQDRWEYGYTF	TGCAGTGCCCAGGACAGGTGGGAATATGGCTACACCTTC
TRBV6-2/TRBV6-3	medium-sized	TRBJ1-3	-	CASSNAYSGNTIYF	TGTGCCAGCAGTAACGCCTACTCTGGAAACACCATATATTTT
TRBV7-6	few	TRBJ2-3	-	CASSLAGGSTDTQYF	TGTGCCAGCAGCCTAGCAGGCGGGAGCACAGATACGCAGTATTTT
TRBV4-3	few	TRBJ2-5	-	CASSQDVSETQYF	TGCGCCAGCAGCCAAGACGTCTCGGAGACCCAGTACTTC
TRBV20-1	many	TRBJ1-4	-	CSARDLESEKLFF	TGCAGTGCTAGGGACCTCGAGAGTGAAAAACTGTTTTTT
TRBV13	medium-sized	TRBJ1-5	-	CASSLHGRGPQHF	TGTGCCAGCAGCCTCCATGGGAGGGGGCCCCAGCATTTT
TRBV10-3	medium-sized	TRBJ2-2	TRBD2	CAIRGTSGGANTGELFF	TGTGCCATCAGAGGGACTAGCGGGGGGGCGAACACCGGGGAGCTGTTTTTT
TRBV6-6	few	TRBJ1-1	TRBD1	CASSHGPTGGSNTEAFF	TGTGCCAGCAGCCATGGGCCGACAGGGGGCTCAAACACTGAAGCTTTCTTT
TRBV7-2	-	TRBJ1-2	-	CASSLAPLYGYTF	TGTGCCAGCAGCTTAGCGCCGCTATATGGCTACACCTTC
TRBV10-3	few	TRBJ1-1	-	CAISDETGLPRIAAFF	TGTGCCATCAGTGACGAAACGGGACTCCCAAGGATAGCGGCTTTCTTT
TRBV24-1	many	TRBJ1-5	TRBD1	CATSATDRGDNQPQHF	TGTGCCACCAGTGCCACGGACAGGGGTGACAATCAGCCCCAGCATTTT
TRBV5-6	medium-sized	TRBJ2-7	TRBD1	CASSSPRGRPHEQYF	TGTGCCAGCAGCTCTCCCAGGGGGCGCCCCCACGAGCAGTACTTC
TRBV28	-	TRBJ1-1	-	CASRPRGWRASEAFF	TGTGCCAGCAGGCCGCGCGGTTGGAGGGCTAGTGAAGCTTTCTTT
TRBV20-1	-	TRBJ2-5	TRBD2	CSARLAYTAAETQYF	TGCAGTGCCAGACTAGCGTATACCGCCGCGGAGACCCAGTACTTC
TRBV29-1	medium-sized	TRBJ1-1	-	CSVFLGGSGAFF	TGCAGCGTCTTCCTGGGGGGCAGCGGAGCTTTCTTT
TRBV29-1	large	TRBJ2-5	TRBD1	CSVALDRVQETQYF	TGCAGCGTTGCTTTAGACAGGGTCCAAGAGACCCAGTACTTC
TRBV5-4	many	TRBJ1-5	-	CASSFSPSGGQPQHF	TGTGCCAGCAGCTTCTCCCCATCCGGGGGGCAGCCCCAGCATTTT
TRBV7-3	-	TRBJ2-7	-	CASSLKVRDEQYF	TGTGCCAGCAGCTTAAAAGTGAGGGACGAGCAGTACTTC
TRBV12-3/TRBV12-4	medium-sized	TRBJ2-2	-	CATLTGWTGELFF	TGTGCCACCCTGACAGGCTGGACCGGGGAGCTGTTTTTT
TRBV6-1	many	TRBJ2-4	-	CASSALHRGGIQYF	TGTGCCAGCAGTGCTTTACACAGGGGAGGGATTCAGTACTTC
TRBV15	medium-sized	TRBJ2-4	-	CATSREYRIQYF	TGTGCCACCAGCAGAGAATACCGCATTCAGTACTTC
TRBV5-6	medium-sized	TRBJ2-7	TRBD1	CASSSRYRGAWGEQYF	TGTGCCAGCAGCTCTCGATACAGGGGAGCGTGGGGAGAGCAGTACTTC
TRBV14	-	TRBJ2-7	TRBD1	CASSWGQVSYEQYF	TGTGCCAGCAGCTGGGGACAGGTTTCCTACGAGCAGTACTTC
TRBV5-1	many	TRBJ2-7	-	CASSRTTGTYEQYF	TGCGCCAGCAGCCGAACGACAGGAACCTACGAGCAGTACTTC
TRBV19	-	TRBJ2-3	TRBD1	CASSMGQGADTQYF	TGTGCCAGTAGTATGGGACAGGGGGCAGATACGCAGTATTTT
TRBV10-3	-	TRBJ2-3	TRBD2	CAISEPGLATDTQYF	TGTGCCATCAGTGAACCGGGACTAGCAACAGATACGCAGTATTTT
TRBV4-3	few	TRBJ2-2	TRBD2	CASSQETSGGGVRTGELFF	TGCGCCAGCAGCCAGGAAACTAGCGGGGGGGGGGTTCGGACCGGGGAGCTGTTTTTT
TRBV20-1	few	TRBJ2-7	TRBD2	CSARAFRLASSYEQYF	TGCAGTGCTAGGGCGTTCAGACTAGCGAGCTCCTACGAGCAGTACTTC